The 12 T cell receptor beta chains in this list originate from one sample, sequenced in a study of T-cell reconstitution after alpha-beta-depleted transplantation in children. Molecular barcoding with unique molecular identifiers was used for the TCRbeta library. In TCRdb, the PCR reads were re-called with MiXCR into one record per CDR3 protein. The data show 100,000 or so distinct CDR3 sequences, with about a sixth seen just once and 20% held by the top ten. This specimen consisted of PBMCs, mostly from graft donor cells, obtained 180 days after TCRalphabeta/CD19-depleted stem cell transplant. These receptor sequences come from a male patient between 2 and 15 years old who had a stem cell transplant for acute lymphoblastic leukemia, so the T cells may come from the graft donor.

This clonotype came up a few times. The chain couples TRBV7-6 to TRBJ1-1; 8 bases are shared with TRBD1. The V segment lost 1 base and the J segment 5 bases; nucleotides outside the gene matches: 6. Per germline, CDR1 SGHVS and CDR2 FNYEAQ. The CDR3 is 15 amino acids. CDR3 residues: CASSLGQGMGTEAFF. The CDR3, as DNA: TGTGCCAGCAGCTTAGGACAGGGGATGGGGACTGAAGCTTTCTTT. Filled out from reference TRBV7-6 and TRBJ1-1, the complete variable domain reads GAGVSQSPRYKVTKRGQDVALRCDPISGHVSLYWYRQALGQGPEFLTYFNYEAQQDKSGLPNDRFSAERPEGSISTLTIQRTEQRDSAMYRCASSLGQGMGTEAFFGQGTRLTVV.

This clonotype appeared many times. V usage is TRBV12-3 or TRBV12-4 and J usage is TRBJ1-6; D might be TRBD1 (5 bases). This CDR3 region has 15 residues. V gave up 5 bases and J gave up 12 bases, with 20 bases separating them. CDR3 DNA: TGTGCCAGCAGTCTCCAGGGACCCGGCCATCTACCCCTCCACTTT. It codes for CASSLQGPGHLPLHF.

A note on this clonotype: The junction differs from germline at one of its ends, possibly a read error. The chain uses TRBV3-1 and TRBJ2-2, with D tentatively TRBD1 or TRBD2 (6 bases each). Germline-derived CDR1 and CDR2 are LGHDT and YNNKEL (reference sequence). The CDR3 covers 15 residues. CDR3 loop: CATSQGGRSTGELFF. The CDR3 region has the DNA TGTGCCACCAGCCAAGGGGGGCGCAGCACCGGGGAGCTGTTTTTT.

The chain carries TRBV15 and TRBJ2-1; 10 nucleotides line up with TRBD2. The J segment lost 0 bases and the V segment lost 1 base, leaving 6 bases of the junction unmatched. Germline V CDR1 and CDR2: LNHNV, YYDKDF (reference sequence). The CDR3 covers 18 residues. In nucleotides, the CDR3 is TGTGCCACCAGCAGAGTAACTAGCGGGATAGTCTCCTACAATGAGCAGTTCTTC. Its protein product is CATSRVTSGIVSYNEQFF.

This clonotype occurred many times. The chain joins TRBV20-1 to TRBJ1-6; weak D call: TRBD1 (6 bases). V lost 2 bases and J lost 1, with 6 bases in between. CDR1 is DFQATT and CDR2 is SNEGSKA in the germline V gene (reference sequence). This CDR3 comprises 14 residues. The CDR3 DNA is TGCAGTGCTAGAAGGGGGTCCTATAATTCACCCCTCCACTTT. It translates to CSARRGSYNSPLHF.

In this sample, this clonotype turned up a few times. The J gene is TRBJ2-7, the V gene TRBV5-1; D unresolved. The CDR3 contains 15 residues. In germline, CDR1 is SGHRS, CDR2 YFSETQ. With 0 bases removed from V and 0 bases from J, the gap between germline ends came to 10 bases. Here the CDR3 DNA reads TGCGCCAGCAGCTTGGGGATGCTAAGCTCCTACGAGCAGTACTTC. Protein: CASSLGMLSSYEQYF.

The sample holds a few counts of this clonotype. The chain uses TRBV6-5 and TRBJ1-3; D is undetermined. This CDR3 comprises 17 residues. V was pared by 0 bases and J by 0 bases, with 12 bases between. Germline V CDR1 and CDR2: MNHEY, SVGAGI. CDR3 region: CASSYSRTAHSGNTIYF. CDR3 nucleotide sequence: TGTGCCAGCAGTTACTCTAGGACGGCTCACTCTGGAAACACCATATATTTT.

As regards this clonotype: Here the CDR3 omits its conserved ending phenylalanine or tryptophan, so a read error is the likely source. The genes are TRBV12-3 or TRBV12-4 and TRBJ1-1; D is uncertain. Trimming took off 1 base at V and 6 bases at J, with 9 bases between the two ends. The CDR3 length is 13 residues. Here the CDR3 DNA reads TGTGCCAGCAGTTTAGGTGGTGTGCCTGAAGCTTTCCTT. This encodes CASSLGGVPEAFL.

The chain is built from TRBV13 and TRBJ2-7; tentative D call: TRBD1 (6 bases). The germline V gene encodes CDR1 PRHDT and CDR2 FYEKMQ (reference sequence). This CDR3 spans 16 amino acids. Trimming left V 4 bases short and J 0 bases short, with 16 bases between. The CDR3 spells CASSSSGTPFSYEQYF. DNA for the CDR3: TGTGCCAGCAGCTCATCCGGGACACCCTTCTCCTACGAGCAGTACTTC.

This clonotype turned up a few times. The CDR3 nucleotides are TGCGCCAGCCGCCAGGACTGGACATCCTACAATGAGCAGTTCTTC. Translating gives CASRQDWTSYNEQFF. The genes are TRBV5-1 and TRBJ2-1, with D perhaps TRBD1 or TRBD2 (5 bases each). Germline CDR1 SGHRS, CDR2 YFSETQ. With 7 bases removed from V and 1 base from J, the gap between germline ends came to 15 bases. The CDR3 sequence is 15 residues long.

Ten or more counts support this clonotype. This sequence joins TRBV7-9 and TRBJ2-1; possibly TRBD2 for D (6 bases). The CDR3 is made up of 15 amino acids. Germline V gene lookup returns CDR1 SEHNR and CDR2 FQNEAQ (reference sequence). The V end was cut by 5 bases, the J end by 4 bases, with 15 bases between. The DNA of the CDR3 is TGTGCCAGCAGCCCAACGGGGGTGGGGTACAATGAGCAGTTCTTC. Encoded protein: CASSPTGVGYNEQFF.

This clonotype was recorded a few times. V gene TRBV12-3 or TRBV12-4 combines with J gene TRBJ1-6, with D unresolved. The CDR3 has 16 residues. The V end was cut by 3 bases, the J end by 6 bases, with 15 bases between. The CDR3 region is CASSLSSQALNSPLHF. Here the CDR3 DNA reads TGTGCCAGCAGTTTGTCATCCCAGGCCCTTAATTCACCCCTCCACTTT.